Presented here are 32 T cell receptor beta chains from one specimen sequenced in a study of CD8+ T cells in alopecia areata (dated by TCRdb to the late 2010s). The library was prepared using the immunoSEQ multiplex PCR assay. For TCR sequencing, RNA was extracted from every sample and reverse transcribed into cDNA to serve as template. This immuneACCESS table, as held by TCRdb, lists in-frame sequences with V and J called but not all clones. Of the missing ones, under half trace to an unresolved V gene in checked studies; the others have no known cause. Here the sample has 140,000 to 150,000 clones; 51% occur a single time. The leading ten clones occupy about 1% of the sample. Read against the paper, the sample's time point label means: baseline before oral tofacitinib. The material sequenced was CD4+ T cells sorted from blood, taken at week 0. These receptors were collected from a human donor with alopecia areata.

The rearrangement uses TRBV5-4 and TRBJ2-1; 8 bases are a match to TRBD2. V trimming: 5 bases; J trimming: 3 bases; junction bases outside the gene matches: 7. Germline V CDR1 and CDR2: SGHNT, YYREEE (reference sequence). The CDR3 contains 15 residues. The CDR3 DNA sequence: TGTGCCAGCAGTAACACTAGCGGAAGCTACAATGAGCAGTTCTTC. This sequence encodes CASSNTSGSYNEQFF.

The chain carries TRBV5-4 and TRBJ1-4, with D hard to call. With 1 base removed from V and 5 bases from J, the gap between germline ends came to 3 bases. Germline V gene sequence: CDR1 SGHNT, CDR2 YYREEE (reference sequence). The CDR3 contains 12 residues. The CDR3 loop reads CASSLQNEKLFF. CDR3 coding DNA: TGTGCCAGCAGCTTGCAGAATGAAAAACTGTTTTTT.

This sequence joins TRBV11-2 and TRBJ2-3; D not certain. This CDR3 comprises 15 residues. Trimming took 1 base from V and 2 from J, leaving 10 bases between them. Germline V lookup: CDR1 SGHAT, CDR2 FQNNGV. CDR3: CASSLGGKLTDTQYF. The CDR3 DNA is TGTGCCAGCAGCTTAGGTGGGAAACTCACAGATACGCAGTATTTT.

This sequence joins TRBV5-4 and TRBJ2-2; D is possibly TRBD1 (6 bases). CDR3 length: 13 amino acids. The germline V gene encodes CDR1 SGHNT and CDR2 YYREEE (reference sequence). V was pared by 4 bases and J by 5 bases, with 9 bases between. CDR3 sequence reads: CASSIQGTGELFF. The CDR3 DNA follows: TGTGCCAGCAGCATACAGGGTACCGGGGAGCTGTTTTTT.

The sample holds a few counts of this clone. The rearrangement links TRBV4-3 to TRBJ2-5; 7 nucleotides align to TRBD2. The J call may be faulty, since TRBJ2-7 better matches the DNA end. Germline loops: CDR1 LGHNA, CDR2 YSLEER. The CDR3 totals 15 residues. The CDR3 here is CASSQDTSGAYEQYF. The CDR3 nucleotides are TGCGCCAGCAGCCAAGATACCAGCGGGGCCTACGAGCAGTACTTC.

V is TRBV5-1 and J is TRBJ2-3; D may be TRBD2 (5 bases). The V gene lost 2 bases and the J gene lost 6 bases, with 10 bases spanning the gap. This CDR3 region has 13 residues. Germline CDR1 SGHRS, CDR2 YFSETQ. Here the CDR3 DNA reads TGCGCCAGCAGCTTACAACTAGGGGATACGCAGTATTTT. Protein: CASSLQLGDTQYF. Using reference TRBV5-1 and TRBJ2-3 for the parts outside the CDR3, the full variable domain is KAGVTQTPRYLIKTRGQQVTLSCSPISGHRSVSWYQQTPGQGLQFLFEYFSETQRNKGNFPGRFSGRQFSNSRSEMNVSTLELGDSALYLCASSLQLGDTQYFGPGTRLTVL.

In this sample, this clone turned up a few times. This chain joins TRBV4-1 and TRBJ2-5; TRBD2 is a possible D gene (5 bases). This CDR3 has 16 amino acids. Germline-derived CDR1 and CDR2 are MGHRA and YSYEKL. The V end lost 4 bases, the J end lost 5 bases, and 20 bases lay between the germline ends. This chain's CDR3 is CASSPFGGLIGETQYF. CDR3 nucleotide sequence: TGCGCCAGCAGCCCTTTCGGCGGGTTAATTGGGGAGACCCAGTACTTC.

The chain uses TRBV2 and TRBJ2-3; D call uncertain. The CDR3 is 15 amino acids. Germline CDR1 and CDR2: SNHLY and FYNNEI. The ends were cut back, 5 bases at V and 2 bases at J, with 14 bases in the middle. The CDR3 DNA reads as TGTGCCAGCAGTTCCGGGTCCCTCCCCACAGATACGCAGTATTTT. It specifies CASSSGSLPTDTQYF.

This clone was found a few times. The chain carries TRBV29-1 and TRBJ2-5, with TRBD1 identical over 8 bases. Looked up from germline, CDR1 is SQVTM and CDR2 is ANQGSEA. The CDR3 has 16 amino acids. Germline trimming cut 1 base from V and 2 bases from J; bases unmatched to any gene: 9. CDR3 in amino acids: CSVEAAGGFSQETQYF. In nucleotides, the CDR3 is TGCAGCGTTGAAGCGGCAGGGGGCTTTTCTCAAGAGACCCAGTACTTC.

The V and J genes are TRBV30 and TRBJ2-1, with TRBD2 as a possible D gene (6 bases). V lost 6 bases and J 4 bases, leaving 19 bases between the germline ends. The CDR3 spans 15 residues. Germline V gene sequence: CDR1 GTSNPN, CDR2 SVGIG (reference sequence). Written as DNA, the CDR3 is TGTGCCTGTCAAAAATCGGGAGTTCGTTACAATGAGCAGTTCTTC. Residues: CACQKSGVRYNEQFF.

This rearrangement joins TRBV5-1 to TRBJ2-5; 12 bases are a match to TRBD2. J lost 4 bases, V lost 1 base, and 2 bases had no gene match. The CDR3 is made up of 15 amino acids. CDR1 and CDR2 (germline): SGHRS, YFSETQ. CDR3 sequence: CASSLSGLAGETQYF. In DNA form, the CDR3 reads TGCGCCAGCAGCTTGTCGGGACTAGCGGGAGAGACCCAGTACTTC.

The gene calls are TRBV30 and TRBJ1-2; D remains ambiguous. The CDR3 is made up of 10 amino acids. CDR1 and CDR2 (germline): GTSNPN, SVGIG (reference sequence). Trimming cost V 3 bases and J 10 bases, with 9 bases left between them. This chain's CDR3 is CAWREVIYTF. The CDR3 DNA reads TGTGCCTGGAGAGAGGTAATCTACACCTTC.

The rearrangement joins TRBV5-1 to TRBJ2-6, with 7 bases matching TRBD1. The ends lost 0 bases at V and 0 bases at J; junction bases unmatched: 3. The CDR3 is 17 residues long. Germline lookup yields CDR1 SGHRS and CDR2 YFSETQ. CDR3 sequence (DNA): TGCGCCAGCAGCTTGGACAGGGGACCCTCTGGGGCCAACGTCCTGACTTTC. This gives the protein CASSLDRGPSGANVLTF.

This sequence joins TRBV18 and TRBJ2-7, with D perhaps matching TRBD1 (6 bases). CDR1 KGHSH and CDR2 LQKENI come from the germline V gene. Trimming cost V 3 bases and J 1 base, with 10 bases left between them. The CDR3 totals 14 residues. This CDR3 reads CASSPGTTSYEQYF. CDR3 DNA sequence: TGTGCCAGCTCACCTGGGACAACATCCTACGAGCAGTACTTC.

V usage is TRBV29-1 and J usage is TRBJ1-2; 7 positions match TRBD1. This CDR3 has 13 amino acids. The V segment lost 7 bases and the J segment 2 bases; nucleotides outside the gene matches: 7. Germline assignment: CDR1 SQVTM and CDR2 ANQGSEA. The CDR3 bases are TGCAGCGCCTCAAGACAGGGAAACTATGGCTACACCTTC. Residues: CSASRQGNYGYTF.

The chain links TRBV14 to TRBJ2-1; perhaps TRBD2 as D (5 bases). CDR3 length equals 15 residues. Trimming stripped 2 bases from V and 5 bases from J, with 13 bases between. In germline, CDR1 is SGHDN, CDR2 FVKESK. CDR3 coding DNA: TGTGCCAGCAGCCAAACACTAGGCGGAAACAATGAGCAGTTCTTC. This encodes CASSQTLGGNNEQFF.

This chain uses TRBV7-2 with TRBJ1-5; a weak D match, TRBD1 (6 bases). The CDR3 is made up of 15 amino acids. The V gene lost 6 bases and the J gene lost 7 bases, with 19 bases spanning the gap. Germline assignment: CDR1 SGHTA and CDR2 FQGNSA. The CDR3 nucleotides read TGTGCCAGCAGTCCGCAGGGGTTAGGGATACAGCCCCAGCATTTT. Amino acid sequence: CASSPQGLGIQPQHF.

The rearrangement joins TRBV7-9 to TRBJ1-2; D is unclear. Trimming stripped 3 bases from V and 4 bases from J, with 9 bases between. Germline CDR1 SEHNR, CDR2 FQNEAQ (reference sequence). The CDR3 spans 13 residues. The CDR3 nucleotides are TGTGCCAGCAGCTTCGGGCAGAGCTATGGCTACACCTTC. Its protein is CASSFGQSYGYTF. Using reference TRBV7-9 and TRBJ1-2 for the parts outside the CDR3, the full variable domain is DTGVSQNPRHKITKRGQNVTFRCDPISEHNRLYWYRQTLGQGPEFLTYFQNEAQLEKSRLLSDRFSAERPKGSFSTLEIQRTEQGDSAMYLCASSFGQSYGYTFGSGTRLTVV.

The rearrangement joins TRBV28 to TRBJ2-5; 7 nucleotides line up with TRBD1. CDR3 length equals 15 residues. From germline, CDR1 is MDHEN and CDR2 SYDVKM. V lost 4 bases, J lost 4 bases, and 9 bases stayed unmatched. CDR3 protein: CASSSIHRGRETQYF. The CDR3 nucleotides are TGTGCCAGCAGTTCGATCCACAGGGGCCGAGAGACCCAGTACTTC.

For the CDR3, the DNA is TGCGCCAGCAGCTTCGACAGGGGCGGGAGCTCTGGGGCCAACGTCCTGACTTTC. It is translated as CASSFDRGGSSGANVLTF. V and J are TRBV5-1 and TRBJ2-6; possible D gene TRBD1, 8 bases. V was trimmed by 2 bases and J by 0 bases, leaving 15 bases between them. CDR1 and CDR2 from the germline V gene are SGHRS and YFSETQ. The CDR3 spans 18 residues.

The CDR3 sequence: CAWRMGRETQYF. DNA of the CDR3: TGTGCCTGGAGAATGGGGAGAGAGACCCAGTACTTC. The chain links TRBV30 to TRBJ2-5; possibly TRBD2 for D (5 bases). Germline V gene data show CDR1 as GTSNPN and CDR2 as SVGIG (reference sequence). The CDR3 has 12 amino acids. V was cut by 3 bases and J by 4 bases, with 9 bases left in between. Variable domain in full (rest from reference TRBV30 and TRBJ2-5): SQTIHQWPATLVQPVGSPLSLECTVEGTSNPNLYWYRQAAGRGLQLLFYSVGIGQISSEVPQNLSASRPQDRQFILSSKKLLLSDSGFYLCAWRMGRETQYFGPGTRLLVL.

V is TRBV7-9 and J is TRBJ1-1; D remains ambiguous. CDR1 and CDR2 (germline): SEHNR, FQNEAQ (reference sequence). Between the trimmed V and J ends, which lost 3 bases and 1 base, there was a span of 6 bases. This CDR3 contains 13 residues. CDR3 protein: CASSFAENTEAFF. The CDR3 nucleotides are TGTGCCAGCAGCTTTGCCGAGAACACTGAAGCTTTCTTT.

The chain carries TRBV11-2 and TRBJ2-5; 12 nucleotides align to TRBD2. Germline CDR1 SGHAT, CDR2 FQNNGV. Trimming at V came to 1 base and at J to 5 bases, leaving 8 bases not matched to a gene. This CDR3 comprises 17 residues. The CDR3 reads CASSLAASGRAGETQYF. In DNA, the CDR3 is TGTGCCAGCAGCTTAGCGGCTAGCGGGAGGGCCGGGGAGACCCAGTACTTC.

The V and J genes are TRBV29-1 and TRBJ2-5; D may be TRBD1 or TRBD2 (5 bases each). Trimming stripped 4 bases from V and 2 bases from J, with 8 bases between. In germline, CDR1 is SQVTM, CDR2 ANQGSEA. The CDR3 length is 12 residues. Here the CDR3 reads CSVGDLQETQYF. The CDR3 coding sequence is TGCAGCGTTGGGGACCTACAAGAGACCCAGTACTTC.

This clone occurred a few times. The chain recombines TRBV4-1 with TRBJ1-3; D is unclear. The germline gives CDR1 MGHRA, CDR2 YSYEKL. CDR3 length equals 13 residues. Trimming left V 1 base short and J 3 bases short, with 4 bases between. The CDR3 protein is CASSQGDGNTIYF. CDR3 DNA: TGCGCCAGCAGCCAAGGGGATGGAAACACCATATATTTT.

There are a few counts of this clone. The CDR3 region has the DNA TGTGCCACCAGCAGAGATCTCCGGACGCAAGGAGAAAAACTGTTTTTT. Translating gives CATSRDLRTQGEKLFF. This chain uses TRBV15 with TRBJ1-4; D ambiguous. Trimming removed 0 bases from V and 8 bases from J, with 16 bases in between. The CDR3 extends over 16 amino acids. CDR1 and CDR2 from the germline V gene are LNHNV and YYDKDF (reference sequence).

There are a few counts of this clone. The chain has TRBV28 and TRBJ1-3, with D perhaps TRBD1 (5 bases). Germline V gives CDR1 MDHEN, CDR2 SYDVKM. V lost 4 bases to trimming and J lost 4 bases, with 8 bases between them. The CDR3 extends over 13 amino acids. The CDR3 coding sequence is TGTGCCAGCAGTTCCCAGGGAGGAAACACCATATATTTT. As protein: CASSSQGGNTIYF.

The chain carries TRBV14 and TRBJ2-5, with D tentatively TRBD2 (5 bases). Trimming shortened V by 1 base and J by 5 bases, and 14 bases separated the two germline ends. Germline V lookup: CDR1 SGHDN, CDR2 FVKESK. The CDR3 covers 15 residues. The chain's CDR3 is CASSQGRTRRETQYF. CDR3 nucleotides: TGTGCCAGCAGCCAAGGGAGGACCCGCAGGGAGACCCAGTACTTC. The entire variable domain, with the rest obtained from reference TRBV14 and TRBJ2-5, is as follows: EAGVTQFPSHSVIEKGQTVTLRCDPISGHDNLYWYRRVMGKEIKFLLHFVKESKQDESGMPNNRFLAERTGGTYSTLKVQPAELEDSGVYFCASSQGRTRRETQYFGPGTRLLVL.

A few counts support this clone. The J gene is TRBJ2-6, the V gene TRBV4-2; D ambiguous. CDR1 and CDR2 from the germline V gene are LGHNA and YNFKEQ. CDR3 length: 16 residues. Trimming pared 2 bases from V and 4 bases from J, leaving 12 bases between. CDR3 coding DNA: TGTGCCAGCAGCCAATTTACCCCATCAGGGGCCAACGTCCTGACTTTC. Residues: CASSQFTPSGANVLTF.

The genes are TRBV6-1 and TRBJ1-2; D might be TRBD1 (6 bases). The CDR3 is made up of 14 amino acids. Trimming stripped 7 bases from V and 2 bases from J, with 14 bases between. In germline, CDR1 is MNHNS, CDR2 SASEGT. CDR3 nucleotide sequence: TGTGCCAGCACCAGACAGAGGGGGAACTATGGCTACACCTTC. Residues: CASTRQRGNYGYTF.

This clone is a singleton in its sample. The chain couples TRBV6-1 to TRBJ1-5; tentative D call: TRBD1 (6 bases). Looked up from germline, CDR1 is MNHNS and CDR2 is SASEGT. V lost 4 bases and J lost 6, with 16 bases in between. The CDR3 totals 15 residues. The CDR3 DNA reads TGTGCCAGCAGTGTAGTACCAGGGGTTGGTCAGCCCCAGCATTTT. Residues: CASSVVPGVGQPQHF.

This chain joins TRBV5-4 and TRBJ2-7, with 11 bases identical to TRBD2. Germline-derived CDR1 and CDR2 are SGHNT and YYREEE (reference sequence). The V gene end was trimmed by 4 bases and the J gene end by 2 bases; junction bases not matched to a gene: 5. The CDR3 is made up of 15 amino acids. This CDR3 reads CASSPRLAGPYEQYF. As DNA, the CDR3 is TGTGCCAGCAGCCCCCGACTAGCGGGACCCTACGAGCAGTACTTC. The whole variable domain, filled in from reference TRBV5-4 and TRBJ2-7, reads ETGVTQSPTHLIKTRGQQVTLRCSSQSGHNTVSWYQQALGQGPQFIFQYYREEENGRGNFPPRFSGLQFPNYSSELNVNALELDDSALYLCASSPRLAGPYEQYFGPGTRLTVT.